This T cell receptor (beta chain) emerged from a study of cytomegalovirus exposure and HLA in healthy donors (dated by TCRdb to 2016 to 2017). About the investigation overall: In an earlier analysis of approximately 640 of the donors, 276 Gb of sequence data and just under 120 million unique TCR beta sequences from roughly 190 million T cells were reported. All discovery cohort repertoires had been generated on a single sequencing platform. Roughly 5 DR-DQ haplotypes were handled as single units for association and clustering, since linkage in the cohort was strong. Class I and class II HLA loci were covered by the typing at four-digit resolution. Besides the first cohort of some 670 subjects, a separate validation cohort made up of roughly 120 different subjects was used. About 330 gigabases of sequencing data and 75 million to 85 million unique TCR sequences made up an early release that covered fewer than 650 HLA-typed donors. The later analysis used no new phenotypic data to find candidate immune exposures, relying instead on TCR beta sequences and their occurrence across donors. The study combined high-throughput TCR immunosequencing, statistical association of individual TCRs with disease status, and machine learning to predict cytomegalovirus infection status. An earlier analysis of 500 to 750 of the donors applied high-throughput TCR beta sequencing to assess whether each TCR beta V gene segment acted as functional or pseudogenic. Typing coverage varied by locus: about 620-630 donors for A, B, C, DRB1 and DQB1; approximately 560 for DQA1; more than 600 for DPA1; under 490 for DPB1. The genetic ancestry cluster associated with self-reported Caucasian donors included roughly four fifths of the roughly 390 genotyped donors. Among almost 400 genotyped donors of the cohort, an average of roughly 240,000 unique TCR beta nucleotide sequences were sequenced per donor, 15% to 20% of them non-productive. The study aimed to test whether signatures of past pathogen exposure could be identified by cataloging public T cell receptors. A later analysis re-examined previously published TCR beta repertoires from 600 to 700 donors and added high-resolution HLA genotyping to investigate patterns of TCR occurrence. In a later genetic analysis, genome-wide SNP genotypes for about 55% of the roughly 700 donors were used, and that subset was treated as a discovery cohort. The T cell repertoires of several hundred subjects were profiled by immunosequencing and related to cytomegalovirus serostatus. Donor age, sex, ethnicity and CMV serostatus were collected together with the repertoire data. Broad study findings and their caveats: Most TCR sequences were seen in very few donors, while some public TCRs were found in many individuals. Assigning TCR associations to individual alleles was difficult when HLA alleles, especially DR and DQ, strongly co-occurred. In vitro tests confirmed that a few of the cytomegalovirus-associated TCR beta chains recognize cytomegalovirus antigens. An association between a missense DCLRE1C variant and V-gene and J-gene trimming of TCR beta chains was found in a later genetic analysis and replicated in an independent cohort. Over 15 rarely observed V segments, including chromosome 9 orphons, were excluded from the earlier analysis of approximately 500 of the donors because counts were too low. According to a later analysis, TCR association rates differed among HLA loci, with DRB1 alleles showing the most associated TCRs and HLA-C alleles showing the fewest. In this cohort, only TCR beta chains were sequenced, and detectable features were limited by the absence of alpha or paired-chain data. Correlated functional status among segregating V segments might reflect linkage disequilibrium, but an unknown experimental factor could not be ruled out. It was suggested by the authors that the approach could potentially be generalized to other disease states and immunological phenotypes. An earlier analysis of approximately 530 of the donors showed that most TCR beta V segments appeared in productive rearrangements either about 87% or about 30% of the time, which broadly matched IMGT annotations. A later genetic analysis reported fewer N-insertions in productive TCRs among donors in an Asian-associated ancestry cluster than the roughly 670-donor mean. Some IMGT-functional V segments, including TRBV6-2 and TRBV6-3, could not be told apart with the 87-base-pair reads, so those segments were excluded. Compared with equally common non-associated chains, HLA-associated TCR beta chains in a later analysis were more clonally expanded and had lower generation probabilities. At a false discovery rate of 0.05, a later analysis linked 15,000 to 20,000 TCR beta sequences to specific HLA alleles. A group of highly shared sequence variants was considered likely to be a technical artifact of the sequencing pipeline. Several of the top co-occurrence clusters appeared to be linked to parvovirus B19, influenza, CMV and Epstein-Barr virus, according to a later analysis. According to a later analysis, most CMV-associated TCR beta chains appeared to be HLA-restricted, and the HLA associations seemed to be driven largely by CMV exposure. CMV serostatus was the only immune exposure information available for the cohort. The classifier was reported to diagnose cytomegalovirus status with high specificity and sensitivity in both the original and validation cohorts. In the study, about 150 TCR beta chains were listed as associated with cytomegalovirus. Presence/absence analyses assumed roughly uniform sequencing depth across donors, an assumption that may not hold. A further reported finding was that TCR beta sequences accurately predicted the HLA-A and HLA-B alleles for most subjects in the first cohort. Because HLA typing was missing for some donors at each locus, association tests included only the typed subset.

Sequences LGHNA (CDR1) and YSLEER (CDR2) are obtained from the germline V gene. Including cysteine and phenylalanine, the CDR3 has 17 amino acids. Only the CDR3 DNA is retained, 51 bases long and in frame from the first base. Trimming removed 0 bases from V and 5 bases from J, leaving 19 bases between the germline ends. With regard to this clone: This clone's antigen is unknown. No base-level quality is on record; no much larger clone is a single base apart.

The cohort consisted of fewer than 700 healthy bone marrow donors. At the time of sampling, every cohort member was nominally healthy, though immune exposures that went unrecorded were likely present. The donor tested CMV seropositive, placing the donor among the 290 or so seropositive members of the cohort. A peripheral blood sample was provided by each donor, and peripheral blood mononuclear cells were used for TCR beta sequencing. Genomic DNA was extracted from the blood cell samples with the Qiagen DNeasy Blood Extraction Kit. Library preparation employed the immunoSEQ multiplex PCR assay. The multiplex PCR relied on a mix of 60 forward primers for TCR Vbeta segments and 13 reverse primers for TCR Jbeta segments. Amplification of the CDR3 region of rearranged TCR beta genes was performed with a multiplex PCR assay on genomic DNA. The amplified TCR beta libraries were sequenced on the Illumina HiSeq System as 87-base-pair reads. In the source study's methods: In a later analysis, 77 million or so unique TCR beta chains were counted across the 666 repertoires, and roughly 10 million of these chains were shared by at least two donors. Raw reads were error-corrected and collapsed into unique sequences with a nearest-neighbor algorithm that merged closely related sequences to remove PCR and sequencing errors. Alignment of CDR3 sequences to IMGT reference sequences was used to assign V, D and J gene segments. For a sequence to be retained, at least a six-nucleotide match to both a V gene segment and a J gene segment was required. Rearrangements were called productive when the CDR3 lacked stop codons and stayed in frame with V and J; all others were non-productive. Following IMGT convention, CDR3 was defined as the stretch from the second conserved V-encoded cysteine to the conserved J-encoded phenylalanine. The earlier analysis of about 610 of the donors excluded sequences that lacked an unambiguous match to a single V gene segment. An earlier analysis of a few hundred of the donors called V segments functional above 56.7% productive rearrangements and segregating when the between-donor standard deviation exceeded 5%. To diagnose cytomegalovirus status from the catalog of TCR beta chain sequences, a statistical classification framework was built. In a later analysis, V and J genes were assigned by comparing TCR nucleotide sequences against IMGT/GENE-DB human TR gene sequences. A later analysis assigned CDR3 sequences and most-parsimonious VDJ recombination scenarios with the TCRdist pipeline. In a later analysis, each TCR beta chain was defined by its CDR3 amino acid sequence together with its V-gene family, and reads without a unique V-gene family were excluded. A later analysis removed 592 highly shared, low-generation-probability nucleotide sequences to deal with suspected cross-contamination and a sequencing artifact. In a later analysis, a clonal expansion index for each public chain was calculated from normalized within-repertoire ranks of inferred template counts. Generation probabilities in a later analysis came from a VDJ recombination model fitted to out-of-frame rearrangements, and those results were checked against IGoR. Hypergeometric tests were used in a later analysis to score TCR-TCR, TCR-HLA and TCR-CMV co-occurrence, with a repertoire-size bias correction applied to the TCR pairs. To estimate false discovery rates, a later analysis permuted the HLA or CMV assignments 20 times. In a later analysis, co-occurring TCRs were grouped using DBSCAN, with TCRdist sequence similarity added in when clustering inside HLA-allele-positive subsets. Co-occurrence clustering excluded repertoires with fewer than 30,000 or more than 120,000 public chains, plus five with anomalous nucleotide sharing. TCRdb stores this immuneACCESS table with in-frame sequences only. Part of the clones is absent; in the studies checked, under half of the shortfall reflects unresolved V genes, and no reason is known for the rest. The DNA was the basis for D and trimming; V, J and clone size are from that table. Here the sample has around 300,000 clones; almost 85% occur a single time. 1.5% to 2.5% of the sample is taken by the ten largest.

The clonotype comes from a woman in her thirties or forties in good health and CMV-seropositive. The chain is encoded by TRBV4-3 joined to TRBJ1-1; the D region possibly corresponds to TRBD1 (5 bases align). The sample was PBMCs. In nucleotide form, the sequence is TGCGCCAGCAGCCAAGATCCTGGGGGGGTCTTGTGGACTGAAGCTTTCTTT. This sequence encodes CASSQDPGGVLWTEAFF.